This TCR beta chain was recovered during a study of T cell repertoires in cytomegalovirus infection. About the research overall: In public TCR beta signatures, there were indications of both CMV infection and matching HLA type.

Germline CDR1 MNHEY, CDR2 SMNVEV (reference sequence). This CDR3 contains 15 residues. The V gene lost 7 bases and the J gene lost 4 bases, with 19 bases spanning the gap. About this clonotype itself: Its antigen is still unknown.

TCRdb reprocessed the reads via MiXCR and lists one record per CDR3 protein. The sample has about 110,000 distinct CDR3 sequences, roughly 39% seen once. Sample: CD8+ T cells from cultured PBMCs, taken from culture after CMV antigen stimulation. This clonotype was obtained from a human donor in good health (CMV status not recorded). Some clones in this sample may be carry-over from other donors' samples. The chain combines TRBV27 with TRBJ2-5; D might be TRBD2 (6 bases). The CDR3: CASTLSGAGTETQYF. CDR3 in DNA: TGTGCCAGCACCCTATCGGGAGCAGGGACAGAGACCCAGTACTTC.